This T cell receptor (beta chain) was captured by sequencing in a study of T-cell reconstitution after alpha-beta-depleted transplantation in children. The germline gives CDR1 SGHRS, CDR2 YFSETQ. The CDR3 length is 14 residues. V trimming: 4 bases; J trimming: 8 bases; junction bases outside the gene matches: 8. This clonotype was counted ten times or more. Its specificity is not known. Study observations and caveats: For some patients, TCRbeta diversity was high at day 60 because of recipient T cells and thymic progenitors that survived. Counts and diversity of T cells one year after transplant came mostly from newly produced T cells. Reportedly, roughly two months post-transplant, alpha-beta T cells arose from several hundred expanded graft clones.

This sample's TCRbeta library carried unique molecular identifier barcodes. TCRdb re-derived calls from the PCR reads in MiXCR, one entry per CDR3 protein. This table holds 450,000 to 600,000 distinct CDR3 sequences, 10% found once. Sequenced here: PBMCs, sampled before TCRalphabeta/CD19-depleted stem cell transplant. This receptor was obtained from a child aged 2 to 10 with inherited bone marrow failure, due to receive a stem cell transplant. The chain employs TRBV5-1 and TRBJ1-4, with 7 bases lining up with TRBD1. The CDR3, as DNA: TGCGCCAGCAGCCCGGCGACAGGGCTCGAAAAACTGTTTTTT. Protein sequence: CASSPATGLEKLFF.